The rows below give T cell receptor beta chains drawn from one sample of a study of identical twins. TCRdb ran MiXCR on the 5' RACE reads and lists one entry per CDR3 protein. The sample holds around 550,000 distinct CDR3 sequences, 12% to 15% seen once. These data were likewise used in another study, on yellow fever vaccine responses in identical twins.

Sequencing was done on a sample of CD4+ T cells sorted from blood. The receptors stem from a woman between 18 and 30 years old in good health. The conserved cysteine and the conserved F or W are not part of the CDR3 here.

v_gene,CDR3aa
TRBV29-1,SVGSGMTYNEQF
TRBV20-1,SARGGAGTYNEQF
TRBV5-1,ASRGTGVETQY
TRBV4-2,ASSQGTSETQY
TRBV12-3/TRBV12-4,ASSFGGNSNTGELF
TRBV20-1,SARDLGFGIQY
TRBV20-1,SAPGTEPSTDTQY
TRBV28,ASSPSGSGPGELF
TRBV12-3/TRBV12-4,ASSWDRGVSEAF
TRBV20-1,SARDQINEQF
TRBV9,ASSVEANSPLH
TRBV5-1,ASSEVPWGEQY
TRBV28,ASYRYSGSRETQY
TRBV2,ASRGGPDRAYEQY
TRBV6-1,ASSVVGGQNTEAF
TRBV5-1,ASTVVQGAGSYNEQF
TRBV11-3,ASTDLAGNTGELF
TRBV24-1,ATSDPTEPYNEQF
TRBV5-1,ASSFGQRSSPLH
TRBV5-1,ASSSQGIATEAF
TRBV27,ASSLNGGLQQY
TRBV6-2/TRBV6-3,ASSRTSGRWTDTQY
TRBV5-1,ASSLSSNRRANTGELF
TRBV9,ASSVARTAFNTGELF
TRBV5-5,ASSLRTVNYGYT
TRBV5-5,ASSPRSWGNTEAF
TRBV29-1,SVEGTTPRAF
TRBV7-6,ASSLVSSETGELF
TRBV5-1,ATRQERGRDWDTGELF
TRBV3-1,ASSRPETLSEAF
TRBV5-1,ASSLGTSGYTDTQY
TRBV7-2,ASSLVLDTYNEQF
TRBV4-2,ASRRVVRGGYQETQY
TRBV5-1,ASSQGIQDEKLF
TRBV5-1,ASSLAARDRGVLQSSYNEQF
TRBV27,ASSERQTNTGELF
TRBV18,ASSLSLAGGHNEQF
TRBV10-3,AISESLDYEQY
TRBV28,ASSFPPPTGGNEQF
TRBV14,ASSQGGYNQPQH
TRBV7-6,ASSTRTSGPNQY
TRBV5-1,ASSLSGINTGELF
TRBV24-1,ATSELFTDTQY
TRBV6-2/TRBV6-3,ASSYQDYPTDTQY
TRBV7-2,ASSLGLTWTDPYGYT
TRBV4-1,ASSQSGGGVRYTGNTIY
TRBV12-3/TRBV12-4,ASSFQGTSSTDTQY
TRBV24-1,ATGGGLSYNEQF
TRBV11-2,ASSLGVGRAGDEQF
TRBV20-1,SAMDRGFNSNQPQH
TRBV28,ASSEGTGQF
TRBV18,ASSPSRDEAF
TRBV19,ASSISPPNTGELF
TRBV12-3/TRBV12-4,ASSRRLAGGSNEQF
TRBV20-1,SAQVGPAYNEQF
TRBV6-1,ASRPTSGRNNEQF
TRBV28,ASTLTGASYEQY
TRBV7-9,ASSYRPGGAQADTQY
TRBV28,ASRAGTDNTGELF
TRBV27,ASSSPTRDSYNEQF